This T cell receptor (beta chain) is drawn from a study of regulatory dendritic cells for organ transplantation. Sorted subsets were CFSE-labeled and cultured roughly five days with allogeneic dendritic cells. There are 14 residues in the CDR3. V lost 6 bases to trimming and J lost 2 bases, with 10 bases between them. CDR1 is LNHDA and CDR2 is SQIVND in the germline V gene (reference sequence). The repertoire was sequenced with immunoSEQ multiplex PCR; TCRdb's copy has only in-frame clones and lacks some. The sample includes about 10,000 clones, about 85% of them seen just once. Comment on this clone: Its antigen is unknown.

Whole-study results and caveats: The most alloreactive TCR clonotypes were found in resting memory CD8+ cells.

The TCR sequence derives from a human donor in good health. V and J are TRBV19 and TRBJ2-2; possible D gene TRBD1, 5 bases. Sequencing input: memory CD4+ T cells from blood cultured with dendritic cells. As for subset: CD45RO+ memory T cells. For the CDR3, the DNA is TGTGCCAGTAGACAGGCCCAAAACACCGGGGAGCTGTTTTTT. Protein sequence: CASRQAQNTGELFF.